These 15 T cell receptor beta chains share one sample of origin, sequenced in a study of cytomegalovirus exposure and HLA in healthy donors. Method: immunoSEQ multiplex PCR; TCRdb's copy keeps in-frame clones and lacks some. The data show about 140,000 clones, about 80% seen once. Sequencing input: PBMCs. These TCRs come from a man aged 25-40 years in good health and CMV-seropositive.

The chain employs TRBV9 and TRBJ2-1; TRBD1 aligns across 7 bases. The germline V gene has CDR1 SGDLS and CDR2 YYNGEE. There are 14 residues in the CDR3. The J segment lost 9 bases and the V segment lost 0 bases, leaving 6 bases of the junction unmatched. This chain's CDR3 is CASSVGQGVGEQFF. In DNA form, the CDR3 reads TGTGCCAGCAGCGTAGGGCAGGGGGTGGGTGAGCAGTTCTTC. The full variable domain, with the rest looked up from reference TRBV9 and TRBJ2-1, is DSGVTQTPKHLITATGQRVTLRCSPRSGDLSVYWYQQSLDQGLQFLIQYYNGEERAKGNILERFSAQQFPDLHSELNLSSLELGDSALYFCASSVGQGVGEQFFGPGTRLTVL.

This chain uses TRBV7-9 with TRBJ1-1, with no clear D. This CDR3 has 15 residues. Germline loops: CDR1 SEHNR, CDR2 FQNEAQ (reference sequence). V lost 4 bases and J lost 5, with 17 bases in between. The CDR3 region is CASSSGRVGVTEAFF. The CDR3 nucleotides are TGTGCCAGCAGCTCGGGTCGTGTGGGAGTGACTGAAGCTTTCTTT.

The chain couples TRBV11-2 to TRBJ2-1; D is unclear. Germline V CDR1 and CDR2: SGHAT, FQNNGV. CDR3 size: 15 residues. Trimming removed 5 bases from V and 4 bases from J, with 15 bases in between. As DNA, the CDR3 is TGTGCCAGCAGCGCCTTAAATGTGGCTTACAATGAGCAGTTCTTC. It codes for CASSALNVAYNEQFF.

A single count supports this clone. This chain links TRBV11-3 with TRBJ2-5, with 8 bases identical to TRBD2. Germline V gene lookup returns CDR1 SGHNT and CDR2 YENEEA. The CDR3 contains 15 residues. Losses at the gene ends were 5 bases for V and 5 bases for J; bases not matched to a gene: 10. CDR3 sequence reads: CASSPGRGARETQYF. The DNA of the CDR3 is TGTGCCAGCAGCCCCGGGCGGGGGGCAAGGGAGACCCAGTACTTC.

V usage is TRBV27 and J usage is TRBJ1-1, with D maybe TRBD1 (5 bases). Germline V gene sequence: CDR1 MNHEY, CDR2 SMNVEV (reference sequence). The CDR3 extends over 15 amino acids. The V end lost 5 bases, the J end lost 5 bases, and 18 bases lay between the germline ends. In nucleotides, the CDR3 is TGTGCCAGCAGTCTTGGAACGCAGGGAGGGACTGAAGCTTTCTTT. This gives the protein CASSLGTQGGTEAFF.

The chain has TRBV2 and TRBJ1-1, with a tentative D call TRBD1 (5 bases). This CDR3 is 15 amino acids long. Germline V gene data show CDR1 as SNHLY and CDR2 as FYNNEI. Deletions cut 2 bases from V and 0 bases from J, with 10 bases between. The chain's CDR3 is CASSERGALNTEAFF. The CDR3 DNA sequence: TGTGCCAGCAGTGAAAGGGGCGCTCTGAACACTGAAGCTTTCTTT.

The V gene is TRBV7-2, the J gene TRBJ2-4; 7 bases fit TRBD2. Germline-derived CDR1 and CDR2 are SGHTA and FQGNSA. The CDR3 is 14 amino acids. The V and J ends lost 5 bases and 3 bases, in that order; junction bases with no gene match: 4. The CDR3 nucleotides are TGTGCCAGCAGCGGGGGGGGTAGCAAAAACATTCAGTACTTC. Encoded protein: CASSGGGSKNIQYF. Variable domain in full (rest from reference TRBV7-2 and TRBJ2-4): GAGVSQSPSNKVTEKGKDVELRCDPISGHTALYWYRQSLGQGLEFLIYFQGNSAPDKSGLPSDRFSAERTGGSVSTLTIQRTQQEDSAVYLCASSGGGSKNIQYFGAGTRLSVL.

This chain connects TRBV7-9 to TRBJ2-7, with TRBD2 matching 7 bases. The CDR3 contains 13 residues. The V segment lost 9 bases and the J segment 1 base; nucleotides outside the gene matches: 6. CDR1 is SEHNR and CDR2 is FQNEAQ in the germline V gene (reference sequence). The CDR3 sequence is CASSERGSYEQYF. CDR3 nucleotides: TGTGCCAGTTCCGAGCGGGGATCCTACGAGCAGTACTTC.

The chain is built from TRBV7-8 and TRBJ1-3, with TRBD1 matching 10 bases. The CDR3 length is 16 residues. V trimming: 5 bases; J trimming: 0 bases; junction bases outside the gene matches: 4. Looked up from germline, CDR1 is SGHVS and CDR2 is FQNEAQ. In DNA, the CDR3 is TGTGCCAGCAGCCAGTGGACAGGGGGCTCTGGAAACACCATATATTTT. This translates into CASSQWTGGSGNTIYF.

The chain combines TRBV5-6 with TRBJ1-5, with D possibly matching TRBD1 (6 bases). The CDR3 is made up of 13 amino acids. The germline V and J ends were trimmed by 4 bases and 4 bases, with 9 bases remaining between them. The germline V gene encodes CDR1 SGHDT and CDR2 YYEEEE. CDR3 nucleotide sequence: TGTGCCAGCAGCATGCAGGGGAATCAGCCCCAGCATTTT. Protein sequence: CASSMQGNQPQHF.

The rearrangement joins TRBV7-2 to TRBJ1-5; D is undetermined. Trimming stripped 8 bases from V and 4 bases from J, with 6 bases between. The CDR3 covers 11 residues. Germline values: CDR1 SGHTA, CDR2 FQGNSA. CDR3 DNA sequence: TGTGCCAGCGGGCCAAATCAGCCCCAGCATTTT. Protein product: CASGPNQPQHF.

This chain connects TRBV18 to TRBJ2-3, with TRBD2 identical over 13 bases. Germline assignment: CDR1 KGHSH and CDR2 LQKENI. Unmatched junction bases numbered 8, after V lost 5 bases and J lost 6 bases. The CDR3 spans 16 residues. CDR3 amino acids: CASSSGLAGVSDTQYF. The CDR3 bases are TGTGCCAGCTCATCCGGACTAGCGGGAGTATCGGATACGCAGTATTTT.

The chain carries TRBV7-2 and TRBJ2-5; tentative D call: TRBD2 (6 bases). Looked up from germline, CDR1 is SGHTA and CDR2 is FQGNSA. This CDR3 spans 11 amino acids. Trimming stripped 4 bases from V and 11 bases from J, with 11 bases between. CDR3 sequence reads: CASSSAGPQYF. CDR3 bases: TGTGCCAGCAGCTCGGCGGGACCGCAGTACTTC.

This chain joins TRBV5-6 and TRBJ1-1, with 8 bases identical to TRBD1. The CDR3 sequence is 15 residues long. Trimming at V came to 4 bases and at J to 8 bases, leaving 13 bases not matched to a gene. Germline V CDR1 and CDR2: SGHDT, YYEEEE. This CDR3 is CASSVATGARLEAFF. CDR3 nucleotide sequence: TGTGCCAGCAGCGTCGCGACAGGGGCTCGTTTAGAAGCTTTCTTT.

The rearrangement joins TRBV5-1 to TRBJ2-3; 11 bases are a match to TRBD1. Germline V lookup: CDR1 SGHRS, CDR2 YFSETQ. The junction had 5 bases not matched to a gene; V was cut back by 4 bases and J by 4 bases. The length of the CDR3 is 15 residues. CDR3 residues: CASSRTGGLPDTQYF. In nucleotides, the CDR3 is TGCGCCAGCAGCCGGACAGGGGGCCTCCCAGATACGCAGTATTTT.